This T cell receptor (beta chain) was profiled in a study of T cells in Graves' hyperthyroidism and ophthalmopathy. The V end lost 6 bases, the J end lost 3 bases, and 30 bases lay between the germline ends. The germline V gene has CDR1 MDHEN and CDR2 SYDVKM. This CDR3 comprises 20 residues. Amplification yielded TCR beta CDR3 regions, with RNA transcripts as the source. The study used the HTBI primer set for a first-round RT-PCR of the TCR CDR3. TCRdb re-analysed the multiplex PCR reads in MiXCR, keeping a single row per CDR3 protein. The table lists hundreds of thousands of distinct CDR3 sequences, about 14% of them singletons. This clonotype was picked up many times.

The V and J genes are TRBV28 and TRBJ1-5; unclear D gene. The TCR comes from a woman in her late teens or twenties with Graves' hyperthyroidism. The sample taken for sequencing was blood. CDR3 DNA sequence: TGTGCCAGCAGCCGCATTCTGGGGTTTCTGTCAGGACCCTCCAATCAGCCCCAGCATTTT. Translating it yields CASSRILGFLSGPSNQPQHF.